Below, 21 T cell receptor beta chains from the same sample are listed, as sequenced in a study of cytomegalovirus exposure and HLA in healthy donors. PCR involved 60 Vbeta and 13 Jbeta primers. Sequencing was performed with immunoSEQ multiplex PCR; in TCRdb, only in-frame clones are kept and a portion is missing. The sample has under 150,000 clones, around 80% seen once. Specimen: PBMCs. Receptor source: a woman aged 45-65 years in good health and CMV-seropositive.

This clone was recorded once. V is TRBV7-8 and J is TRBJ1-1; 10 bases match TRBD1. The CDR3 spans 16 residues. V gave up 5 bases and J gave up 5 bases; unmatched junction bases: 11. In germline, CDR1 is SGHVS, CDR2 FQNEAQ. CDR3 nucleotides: TGTGCCAGCAGCCTACGGACAGGGGGGGATCGGACTGAAGCTTTCTTT. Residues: CASSLRTGGDRTEAFF.

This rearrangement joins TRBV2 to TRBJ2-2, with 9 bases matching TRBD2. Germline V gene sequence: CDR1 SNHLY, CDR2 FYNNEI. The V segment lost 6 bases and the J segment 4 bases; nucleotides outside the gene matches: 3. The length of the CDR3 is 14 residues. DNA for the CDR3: TGTGCCAGCAGAAAGCGGGAGGTCACCGGGGAGCTGTTTTTT. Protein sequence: CASRKREVTGELFF.

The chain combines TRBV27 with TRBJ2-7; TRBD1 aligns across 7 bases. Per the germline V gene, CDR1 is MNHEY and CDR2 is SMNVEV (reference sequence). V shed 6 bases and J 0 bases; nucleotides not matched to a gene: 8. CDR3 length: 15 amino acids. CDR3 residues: CASSRGQTNSYEQYF. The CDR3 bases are TGTGCCAGCAGCCGGGGACAGACGAACTCCTACGAGCAGTACTTC.

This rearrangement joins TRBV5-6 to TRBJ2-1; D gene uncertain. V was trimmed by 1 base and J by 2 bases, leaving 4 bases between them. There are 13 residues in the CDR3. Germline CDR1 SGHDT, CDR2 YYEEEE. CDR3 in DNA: TGTGCCAGCAGCTTGACAGCCTACAATGAGCAGTTCTTC. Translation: CASSLTAYNEQFF.

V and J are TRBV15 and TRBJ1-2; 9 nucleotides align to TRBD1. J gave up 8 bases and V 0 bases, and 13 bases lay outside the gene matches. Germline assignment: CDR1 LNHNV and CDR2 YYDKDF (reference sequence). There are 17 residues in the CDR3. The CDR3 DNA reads TGTGCCACCAGCAGAGATCGAGGGACAGGGATTGTAGGAGGCTACACCTTC. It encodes CATSRDRGTGIVGGYTF.

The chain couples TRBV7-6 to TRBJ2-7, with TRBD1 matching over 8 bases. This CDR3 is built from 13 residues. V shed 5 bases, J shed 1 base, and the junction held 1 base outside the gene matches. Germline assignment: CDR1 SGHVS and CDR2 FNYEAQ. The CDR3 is CASSRDRSYEQYF. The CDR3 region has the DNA TGTGCCAGCAGCCGGGACAGGTCCTACGAGCAGTACTTC.

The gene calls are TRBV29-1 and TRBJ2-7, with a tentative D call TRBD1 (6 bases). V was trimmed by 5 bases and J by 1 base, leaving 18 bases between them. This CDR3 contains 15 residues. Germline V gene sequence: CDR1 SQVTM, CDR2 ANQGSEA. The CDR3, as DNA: TGCAGCGTTCGGTCAGGGGAGACGGCATCCTACGAGCAGTACTTC. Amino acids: CSVRSGETASYEQYF.

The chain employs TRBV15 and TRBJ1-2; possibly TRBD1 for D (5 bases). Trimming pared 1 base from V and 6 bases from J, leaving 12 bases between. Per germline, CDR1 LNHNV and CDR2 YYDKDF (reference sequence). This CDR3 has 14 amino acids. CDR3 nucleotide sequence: TGTGCCACCAGCAGAGGGGCAGGGATGAATGGCTACACCTTC. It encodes CATSRGAGMNGYTF. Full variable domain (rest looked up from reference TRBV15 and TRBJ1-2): DAMVIQNPRYQVTQFGKPVTLSCSQTLNHNVMYWYQQKSSQAPKLLFHYYDKDFNNEADTPDNFQSRRPNTSFCFLDIRSPGLGDTAMYLCATSRGAGMNGYTFGSGTRLTVV.

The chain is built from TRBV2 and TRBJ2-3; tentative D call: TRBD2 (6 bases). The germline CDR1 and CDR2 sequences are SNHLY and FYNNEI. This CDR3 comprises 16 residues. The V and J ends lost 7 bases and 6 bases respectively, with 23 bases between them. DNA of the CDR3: TGTGCCAGCACCAAGAACGGGGTAGCGGTCAGGGATACGCAGTATTTT. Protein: CASTKNGVAVRDTQYF. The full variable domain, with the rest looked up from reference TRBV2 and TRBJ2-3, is EPEVTQTPSHQVTQMGQEVILRCVPISNHLYFYWYRQILGQKVEFLVSFYNNEISEKSEIFDDQFSVERPDGSNFTLKIRSTKLEDSAMYFCASTKNGVAVRDTQYFGPGTRLTVL.

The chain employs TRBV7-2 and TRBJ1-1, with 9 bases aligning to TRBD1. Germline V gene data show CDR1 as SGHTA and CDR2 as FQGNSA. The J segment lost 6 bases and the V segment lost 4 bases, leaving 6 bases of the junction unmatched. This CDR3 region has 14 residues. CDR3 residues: CASSSDRGRPEAFF. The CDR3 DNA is TGTGCCAGCAGCTCGGACAGGGGTAGGCCTGAAGCTTTCTTT.

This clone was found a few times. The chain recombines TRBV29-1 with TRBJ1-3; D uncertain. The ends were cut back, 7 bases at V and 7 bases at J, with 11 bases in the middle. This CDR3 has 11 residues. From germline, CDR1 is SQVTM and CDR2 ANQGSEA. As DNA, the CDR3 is TGCAGCGGGACTATTTGGAACACCATATATTTT. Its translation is CSGTIWNTIYF.

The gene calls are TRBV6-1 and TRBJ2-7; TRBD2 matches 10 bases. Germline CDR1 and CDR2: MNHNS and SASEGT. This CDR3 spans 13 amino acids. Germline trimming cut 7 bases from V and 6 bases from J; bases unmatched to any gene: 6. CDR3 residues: CASNGVAGGEQYF. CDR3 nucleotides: TGTGCCAGCAACGGGGTAGCGGGGGGCGAGCAGTACTTC.

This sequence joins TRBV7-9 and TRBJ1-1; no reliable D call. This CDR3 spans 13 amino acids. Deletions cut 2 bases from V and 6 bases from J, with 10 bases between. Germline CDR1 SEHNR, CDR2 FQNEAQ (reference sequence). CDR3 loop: CASSLKLSAEAFF. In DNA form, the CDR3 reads TGTGCCAGCAGCTTAAAGTTGTCAGCTGAAGCTTTCTTT.

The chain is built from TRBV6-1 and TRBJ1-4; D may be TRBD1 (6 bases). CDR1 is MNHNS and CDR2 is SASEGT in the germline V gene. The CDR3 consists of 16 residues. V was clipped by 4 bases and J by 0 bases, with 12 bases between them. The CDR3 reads CASSGPDRPTNEKLFF. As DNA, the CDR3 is TGTGCCAGCAGTGGGCCGGACAGACCAACTAATGAAAAACTGTTTTTT.

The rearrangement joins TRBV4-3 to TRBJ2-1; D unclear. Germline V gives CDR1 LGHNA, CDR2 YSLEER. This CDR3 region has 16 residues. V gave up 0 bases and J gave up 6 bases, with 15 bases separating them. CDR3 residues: CASSQDAYSIGNEQFF. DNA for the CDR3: TGCGCCAGCAGCCAAGACGCGTATTCGATCGGCAATGAGCAGTTCTTC.

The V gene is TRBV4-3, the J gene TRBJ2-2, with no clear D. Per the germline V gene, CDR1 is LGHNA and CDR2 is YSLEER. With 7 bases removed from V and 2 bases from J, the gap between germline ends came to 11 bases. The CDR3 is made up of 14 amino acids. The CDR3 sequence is CASKEQTNTGELFF. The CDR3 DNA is TGCGCCAGCAAAGAACAGACCAACACCGGGGAGCTGTTTTTT.

The CDR3 nucleotides read TGTGCCAGCAGGACTAGCGGGAGTGAGACCCAGTACTTC. Translation: CASRTSGSETQYF. J is TRBJ2-5 and V is TRBV27; 12 bases agree with TRBD2. The CDR3 spans 13 residues. Germline CDR1 is MNHEY and CDR2 is SMNVEV (reference sequence). The J segment lost 5 bases and the V segment lost 6 bases, leaving 1 base of the junction unmatched.

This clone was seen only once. The CDR3 loop reads CASSPSQVTYEQYF. CDR3 coding DNA: TGTGCCAGCTCACCTAGTCAGGTAACCTACGAGCAGTACTTC. This rearrangement joins TRBV18 to TRBJ2-7; no definite D call. Germline loops: CDR1 KGHSH, CDR2 LQKENI. V gave up 3 bases and J gave up 2 bases, with 11 bases separating them. The CDR3 consists of 14 residues. Together with reference TRBV18 and TRBJ2-7, the CDR3 gives the full variable domain: NAGVMQNPRHLVRRRGQEARLRCSPMKGHSHVYWYRQLPEEGLKFMVYLQKENIIDESGMPKERFSAEFPKEGPSILRIQQVVRGDSAAYFCASSPSQVTYEQYFGPGTRLTVT.

CDR3 amino acids: CASRGSGNTIYF. The CDR3 coding sequence is TGTGCCTCCAGGGGCTCTGGAAACACCATATATTTT. The rearrangement links TRBV2 to TRBJ1-3; tentatively, D is TRBD1 (6 bases). This CDR3 contains 12 residues. Germline CDR1 reads SNHLY; CDR2 reads FYNNEI. V lost 11 bases, J lost 0 bases, and 8 bases lay in between. Looking up the rest from reference TRBV2 and TRBJ1-3 gives the full variable domain: EPEVTQTPSHQVTQMGQEVILRCVPISNHLYFYWYRQILGQKVEFLVSFYNNEISEKSEIFDDQFSVERPDGSNFTLKIRSTKLEDSAMYFCASRGSGNTIYFGEGSWLTVV.

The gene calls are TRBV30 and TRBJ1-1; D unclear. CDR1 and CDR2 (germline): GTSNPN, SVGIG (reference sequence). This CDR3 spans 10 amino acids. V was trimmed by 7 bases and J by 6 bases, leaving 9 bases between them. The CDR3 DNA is TGTGCCTCTGGACTAGCTGAAGCTTTCTTT. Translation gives CASGLAEAFF.

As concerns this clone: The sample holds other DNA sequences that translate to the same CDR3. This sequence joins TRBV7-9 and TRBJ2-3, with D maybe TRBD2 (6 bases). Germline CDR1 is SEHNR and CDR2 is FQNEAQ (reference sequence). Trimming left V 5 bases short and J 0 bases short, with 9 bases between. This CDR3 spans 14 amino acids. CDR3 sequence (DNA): TGTGCCAGCAGCCCCCGGGGGAGCACAGATACGCAGTATTTT. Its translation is CASSPRGSTDTQYF.